The 32 T cell receptor beta chains listed next were all sequenced from one sample in a study of identical twins. Each CDR3 protein gets one entry after TCRdb re-called the 5' RACE reads with MiXCR. Counted here are some 500,000 distinct CDR3 sequences, 20% to 25% occurring once; the ten biggest clones make up 0.75% to 0.95%. These data were likewise used in another study, on T cells expressing NK-cell markers.

Sequencing used CD4+ T cells sorted from blood. The origin of the receptors is a woman in her late teens or twenties in good health.

The CDR3 nucleotides are TGTGCCAGCAGCGTAGGGGCGGAATACGAGCAGTACTTC. This sequence encodes CASSVGAEYEQYF. The chain uses TRBV9 and TRBJ2-7; D unclear. The CDR3 has 13 amino acids. Germline values: CDR1 SGDLS, CDR2 YYNGEE. The ends were cut back, 0 bases at V and 4 bases at J, with 8 bases in the middle.

The chain is built from TRBV28 and TRBJ1-5; 7 nucleotides align to TRBD1. J was trimmed by 3 bases and V by 3 bases; bases with no gene match: 5. This CDR3 has 15 amino acids. Germline V lookup: CDR1 MDHEN, CDR2 SYDVKM. CDR3 region: CASSFLDRINQPQHF. In DNA form, the CDR3 reads TGTGCCAGCAGTTTTTTGGACAGGATCAATCAGCCCCAGCATTTT.

The rearrangement uses TRBV6-1 and TRBJ2-3, with 10 bases lining up with TRBD2. This CDR3 spans 14 amino acids. CDR1 MNHNS and CDR2 SASEGT come from the germline V gene. Germline trimming cut 6 bases from V and 7 bases from J; bases unmatched to any gene: 7. The CDR3 region is CASSLSGGANTQYF. The CDR3 DNA sequence: TGTGCCAGCAGCCTCAGCGGGGGGGCTAATACGCAGTATTTT.

In its sample, this clonotype was seen a few times. The chain combines TRBV20-1 with TRBJ2-3; 10 bases match TRBD1. CDR3 length: 13 amino acids. Per the germline V gene, CDR1 is DFQATT and CDR2 is SNEGSKA (reference sequence). J lost 3 bases, V lost 4 bases, and 1 base had no gene match. The CDR3 bases are TGCAGTGCTAAGGACAGGGGGACAGATACGCAGTATTTT. Amino acid sequence: CSAKDRGTDTQYF.

In the case of this clonotype: This sequence may be a read error, since a much larger clone differs from it by one base. V and J are TRBV20-1 and TRBJ2-5; D tentatively reads TRBD1 or TRBD2 (5 bases each). The length of the CDR3 is 12 residues. Germline V gene data show CDR1 as DFQATT and CDR2 as SNEGSKA (reference sequence). The CDR3: CNARWGQETQYF. In DNA form, the CDR3 reads TGCAATGCCAGATGGGGGCAAGAGACCCAGTACTTC.

The chain uses TRBV20-1 and TRBJ1-4, with D maybe TRBD1 (5 bases). In germline, CDR1 is DFQATT, CDR2 SNEGSKA (reference sequence). The CDR3 runs to 14 residues. CDR3 coding DNA: TGCAGGTCCCTCTTAGGGGTTCTTAATGAAAAACTGTTTTTT. It specifies CRSLLGVLNEKLFF.

This clonotype showed up just a few times. The chain uses TRBV29-1 and TRBJ2-5; D ambiguous. CDR3 length equals 11 residues. The V end was cut by 4 bases, the J end by 5 bases, with 8 bases between. Germline loops: CDR1 SQVTM, CDR2 ANQGSEA. DNA for the CDR3: TGCAGCGTTGGTGTGTCGGAGACCCAGTACTTC. Amino acids: CSVGVSETQYF.

The V gene is TRBV6-1, the J gene TRBJ2-4; 8 bases are a match to TRBD2. Germline loops: CDR1 MNHNS, CDR2 SASEGT. CDR3 size: 15 residues. V was pared by 6 bases and J by 3 bases, with 7 bases of the junction left unmatched. In DNA, the CDR3 is TGTGCCAGCAGACGTACGGGGGGGGACAAAAACATTCAGTACTTC. Its protein product is CASRRTGGDKNIQYF.

The sample holds a few counts of this clonotype. The genes are TRBV28 and TRBJ2-7; TRBD2 is a possible D gene (7 bases). The CDR3 is 14 amino acids. Per germline, CDR1 MDHEN and CDR2 SYDVKM. The V end was cut by 7 bases, the J end by 4 bases, with 17 bases between. CDR3 in amino acids: CASTWGGPSYEQYF. DNA of the CDR3: TGTGCCAGCACCTGGGGGGGGCCTTCGTACGAGCAGTACTTC.

The V call is TRBV3-1, the J call TRBJ2-3, with 8 bases matching TRBD2. The CDR3 runs to 14 residues. Germline CDR1 reads LGHDT; CDR2 reads YNNKEL (reference sequence). The V segment lost 5 bases and the J segment 4 bases; nucleotides outside the gene matches: 5. The CDR3 sequence: CASSKVAGPDTQYF. CDR3 in DNA: TGTGCCAGCAGCAAAGTAGCGGGGCCAGATACGCAGTATTTT.

The chain is built from TRBV20-1 and TRBJ2-2, with D unresolved. The CDR3 has 15 amino acids. Germline V CDR1 and CDR2: DFQATT, SNEGSKA (reference sequence). Trimming shortened V by 1 base and J by 0 bases, and 9 bases separated the two germline ends. As DNA, the CDR3 is TGCAGTGCTAGAGTGCAGAACGCGAACACCGGGGAGCTGTTTTTT. This sequence encodes CSARVQNANTGELFF.

The chain links TRBV20-1 to TRBJ1-5, with 7 bases aligning to TRBD1. This CDR3 spans 13 amino acids. V shed 6 bases, J shed 11 bases, and the junction held 13 bases outside the gene matches. CDR1 is DFQATT, CDR2 SNEGSKA, per germline (reference sequence). The CDR3 is CSATGSSQSAQHF. In DNA, the CDR3 is TGCAGTGCGACAGGGTCCTCACAATCAGCCCAGCATTTT.

This sequence joins TRBV6-1 and TRBJ1-2, with D uncertain. The V gene lost 6 bases and the J gene lost 1 base, with 12 bases spanning the gap. This CDR3 is 14 amino acids long. Germline V gene sequence: CDR1 MNHNS, CDR2 SASEGT. For the CDR3, the DNA is TGTGCCAGCAGCCTTCCCGGGCTTAACTATGGCTACACCTTC. Residues: CASSLPGLNYGYTF.

The rearrangement uses TRBV29-1 and TRBJ1-1; 7 nucleotides align to TRBD1. Per germline, CDR1 SQVTM and CDR2 ANQGSEA. The CDR3 has 17 amino acids. Losses at the gene ends were 1 base for V and 1 base for J; bases not matched to a gene: 12. In DNA form, the CDR3 reads TGCAGCGTTGAAGGGAGTGGCCAGGGGGGACCGAACACTGAAGCTTTCTTT. This translates into CSVEGSGQGGPNTEAFF. The full variable domain, its missing parts supplied by reference TRBV29-1 and TRBJ1-1, is SAVISQKPSRDICQRGTSLTIQCQVDSQVTMMFWYRQQPGQSLTLIATANQGSEATYESGFVIDKFPISRPNLTFSTLTVSNMSPEDSSIYLCSVEGSGQGGPNTEAFFGQGTRLTVV.

To note about this clonotype: A read error may account for a junction end that differs from germline. This CDR3 reads CCATRTSPGDLQETQYF. The CDR3, as DNA: TGCTGTGCTACCCGAACTAGCCCGGGAGATCTACAAGAGACCCAGTACTTC. The J gene is TRBJ2-5, the V gene TRBV20-1, with D tentatively TRBD2 (6 bases). The CDR3 spans 17 residues. CDR1 is DFQATT and CDR2 is SNEGSKA in the germline V gene (reference sequence).

This sequence joins TRBV6-1 and TRBJ2-1; 7 bases are shared with TRBD2. This CDR3 has 13 residues. Germline V lookup: CDR1 MNHNS, CDR2 SASEGT. V trimming: 8 bases; J trimming: 5 bases; junction bases outside the gene matches: 6. The CDR3 reads CASYGTTDNEQFF. CDR3 DNA: TGTGCCAGCTATGGGACTACCGACAATGAGCAGTTCTTC.

The CDR3 region is CAIRGGSYEQYF. The CDR3 DNA reads as TGTGCCATCAGGGGCGGTTCCTACGAGCAGTACTTC. This chain links TRBV10-3 with TRBJ2-7, with D unclear. The V and J ends lost 6 bases and 1 base respectively, with 7 bases between them. Germline V gene lookup returns CDR1 ENHRY and CDR2 SYGVKD. CDR3 length equals 12 residues.

This clonotype was detected a few times. V is TRBV5-1 and J is TRBJ2-7; 7 nucleotides agree with TRBD2. This CDR3 region has 15 residues. Germline CDR1 reads SGHRS; CDR2 reads YFSETQ. V was pared by 0 bases and J by 0 bases, with 3 bases of the junction left unmatched. CDR3 bases: TGCGCCAGCAGCTTGGGGGCTAGCGGCTCCTACGAGCAGTACTTC. Its translation: CASSLGASGSYEQYF.

This clonotype has just a few counts. The chain carries TRBV4-1 and TRBJ2-1; possibly TRBD1 for D (5 bases). The CDR3 totals 14 residues. Germline V CDR1 and CDR2: MGHRA, YSYEKL. V lost 2 bases, J lost 2 bases, and 7 bases lay in between. This CDR3 reads CASSQQGAYNEQFF. The CDR3 bases are TGCGCCAGCAGCCAACAGGGCGCCTACAATGAGCAGTTCTTC.

The chain joins TRBV5-6 to TRBJ1-4; 7 nucleotides line up with TRBD1. Germline V gene lookup returns CDR1 SGHDT and CDR2 YYEEEE. The V segment lost 3 bases and the J segment 8 bases; nucleotides outside the gene matches: 7. CDR3 length: 14 residues. CDR3 region: CASSSHRGGEKLFF. As DNA, the CDR3 is TGTGCCAGCAGCTCTCACAGGGGAGGCGAAAAACTGTTTTTT.

The rearrangement links TRBV20-1 to TRBJ2-7, with D maybe TRBD1 (6 bases). From germline, CDR1 is DFQATT and CDR2 SNEGSKA (reference sequence). Deletions cut 2 bases from V and 5 bases from J, with 16 bases between. CDR3 length equals 14 residues. Here the CDR3 DNA reads TGCAGTGCTAGAAATCCTATTTGGGACAACGAGCAGTACTTC. Translation gives CSARNPIWDNEQYF.

This clonotype has at least ten counts. This sequence joins TRBV5-5 and TRBJ2-1, with 7 nucleotides matching TRBD2. The CDR3 loop spans 13 amino acids. Germline V gene data show CDR1 as SGHKS and CDR2 as YYEKEE (reference sequence). The V gene end was trimmed by 7 bases and the J gene end by 7 bases; junction bases not matched to a gene: 8. Written as DNA, the CDR3 is TGTGCCAGCTTCCCGTTGGGAGGGAATGAGCAGTTCTTC. Encoded protein: CASFPLGGNEQFF.

The gene calls are TRBV4-3 and TRBJ2-7, with 9 bases that match TRBD1. The trim removed 0 bases at V and 5 bases at J, leaving 8 bases unmatched. Germline CDR1 and CDR2: LGHNA and YSLEER. The CDR3 is 16 amino acids. The CDR3: CASSQDATQGAHEQYF. The DNA for the CDR3 is TGCGCCAGCAGCCAAGATGCGACACAGGGGGCGCACGAGCAGTACTTC.

This clonotype occurred a few times. The chain is built from TRBV10-3 and TRBJ1-2; 7 nucleotides align to TRBD1. After removal of 6 bases from V and 4 bases from J, the junction contained 5 bases not matched to a gene. The CDR3 sequence is 13 residues long. Per germline, CDR1 ENHRY and CDR2 SYGVKD. CDR3 protein: CAISRQGSYGYTF. The CDR3 bases are TGTGCCATCAGCAGACAGGGATCCTATGGCTACACCTTC.

A few counts support this clonotype. The V gene is TRBV29-1, the J gene TRBJ2-1, with 8 bases aligning to TRBD2. This CDR3 is 15 amino acids long. With 6 bases clipped from V and 3 bases from J, the junction kept 10 bases outside the gene matches. Germline V gene lookup returns CDR1 SQVTM and CDR2 ANQGSEA. Here the CDR3 DNA reads TGCAGCGTGGGGGGGAGCGGGGGAATCTACAATGAGCAGTTCTTC. Residues: CSVGGSGGIYNEQFF.

This clonotype was detected only a few times. The CDR3: CASSSSGLSNQPQHF. Written as DNA, the CDR3 is TGTGCCAGCAGTTCCTCAGGGTTAAGTAATCAGCCCCAGCATTTT. The chain joins TRBV12-3 or TRBV12-4 to TRBJ1-5; possibly TRBD1 for D (5 bases). The CDR3 totals 15 residues. Deletions cut 4 bases from V and 4 bases from J, with 14 bases between.

The CDR3 nucleotides are TGTGCCAGCAGCCACGCTACTAGTCCCAATGAGCAGTTCTTC. This translates into CASSHATSPNEQFF. The chain links TRBV11-2 to TRBJ2-1; D is possibly TRBD2 (5 bases). Per the germline V gene, CDR1 is SGHAT and CDR2 is FQNNGV. The CDR3 runs 14 residues. The ends were cut back, 5 bases at V and 6 bases at J, with 14 bases in the middle.

J is TRBJ2-3 and V is TRBV20-1; 8 nucleotides match TRBD2. The germline V gene has CDR1 DFQATT and CDR2 SNEGSKA (reference sequence). Unmatched junction bases numbered 6, after V lost 6 bases and J lost 4 bases. The length of the CDR3 is 13 residues. The DNA for the CDR3 is TGCAGTGCCTTTAGGACTAGCCCAGATACGCAGTATTTT. Translated, it gives CSAFRTSPDTQYF.

The CDR3 reads CAWLGYGYTF. CDR3 DNA sequence: TGTGCCTGGCTCGGGTATGGCTACACCTTC. V usage is TRBV30 and J usage is TRBJ1-2; D gene uncertain. From germline, CDR1 is GTSNPN and CDR2 SVGIG (reference sequence). The CDR3 length is 10 residues. The germline V and J ends were trimmed by 5 bases and 5 bases, with 6 bases remaining between them.

This clonotype was detected only a few times. The chain is built from TRBV20-1 and TRBJ2-1, with TRBD2 identical over 11 bases. From germline, CDR1 is DFQATT and CDR2 SNEGSKA (reference sequence). This CDR3 is 15 amino acids long. V gave up 5 bases and J gave up 5 bases; unmatched junction bases: 8. CDR3 sequence (DNA): TGCAGTGCTGCCCTGACTAGCGGGACTGACAATGAGCAGTTCTTC. This translates into CSAALTSGTDNEQFF.

This rearrangement joins TRBV5-1 to TRBJ2-7, with D tentatively TRBD1 or TRBD2 (7 bases each). Germline V lookup: CDR1 SGHRS, CDR2 YFSETQ. Deletions cut 0 bases from V and 3 bases from J, with 16 bases between. The CDR3 is made up of 16 amino acids. CDR3 bases: TGCGCCAGCAGCTTGGACCCGGGACAGCGGGGCTACGAGCAGTACTTC. Translation: CASSLDPGQRGYEQYF. Combining the CDR3 with reference TRBV5-1 and TRBJ2-7 gives the whole variable domain KAGVTQTPRYLIKTRGQQVTLSCSPISGHRSVSWYQQTPGQGLQFLFEYFSETQRNKGNFPGRFSGRQFSNSRSEMNVSTLELGDSALYLCASSLDPGQRGYEQYFGPGTRLTVT.

The CDR3 loop is CASSSAGLAGGSTDTQYF. DNA of the CDR3: TGTGCCAGCAGCTCAGCCGGACTAGCGGGAGGTAGCACAGATACGCAGTATTTT. The chain is built from TRBV5-6 and TRBJ2-3, with 14 bases identical to TRBD2. Germline assignment: CDR1 SGHDT and CDR2 YYEEEE. This CDR3 contains 18 residues. Trimming took 3 bases from V and 0 from J; bases not matched to a gene: 6. The full variable domain, rest sourced from reference TRBV5-6 and TRBJ2-3, is DAGVTQSPTHLIKTRGQQVTLRCSPKSGHDTVSWYQQALGQGPQFIFQYYEEEERQRGNFPDRFSGHQFPNYSSELNVNALLLGDSALYLCASSSAGLAGGSTDTQYFGPGTRLTVL.